These T cell receptor beta chains were read from a single sample in a study of T cells after posttransplantation cyclophosphamide. Produced via immunoSEQ multiplex PCR; TCRdb's table is partial and in-frame only. Seen here are approximately 21,000 clones, 95% to 99% observed once, and the top ten hold roughly 0.12%. The sample consisted of naive CD8+ T cells sorted from PBMCs. Receptors were obtained from a man aged 35 to 55 in good health, CMV-negative, and a related stem cell transplant donor. CDR3s include the opening cysteine and the closing phenylalanine or tryptophan. The order of the fields is D gene, V gene, J gene, clone size, CDR3 DNA, CDR3 protein. A D gene is named only where the DNA matches it firmly. Clone size is not always given. Where it is, it says once, few, many or a class for expanded clones.

>TRBD2|TRBV27|TRBJ2-7|-
TGTGCCAGCAGTGGCGGCAGCGGGAACCCCTACGAGCAGTACTTC
CASSGGSGNPYEQYF
>-|TRBV5-4|TRBJ2-5|-
TGTGCCAGCAGCTTGGTTAGTGATCAAGAGACCCAGTACTTC
CASSLVSDQETQYF
>-|TRBV5-1|TRBJ2-3|-
TGCGCCAGCAGCTCCCGAGGGGGAGCAGATACGCAGTATTTT
CASSSRGGADTQYF
>-|TRBV6-5|TRBJ2-7|-
TGTGCCAGCAACCAACCGGACAGTCCTGACTACGAGCAGTACTTC
CASNQPDSPDYEQYF
>TRBD2|TRBV5-5|TRBJ2-7|-
TGTGCCAGCAGCTTGGGACTAGCGGGAGTCCGTCCCTACGAGCAGTACTTC
CASSLGLAGVRPYEQYF
>-|TRBV6-5|TRBJ2-1|once
TGTGCCAGCAGTTACTTCGGGAGCAATGAGCAGTTCTTC
CASSYFGSNEQFF
>-|TRBV27|TRBJ2-1|-
TGTGCCAGCCCAGGGACAATGAGCTCCTACAATGAGCAGTTCTTC
CASPGTMSSYNEQFF
>TRBD2|TRBV19|TRBJ2-7|-
TGTGCCAGTAAACGGCGGGGGTACCACGAGCAGTACTTC
CASKRRGYHEQYF
>TRBD2|TRBV7-6|TRBJ2-1|-
TGTGCCAGCAGCTTATCACCAGCGGGGATCAATGAGCAGTTCTTC
CASSLSPAGINEQFF
>-|TRBV6-6|TRBJ2-7|-
TGTGCCAGCAGTTACGATACCAGGGGCCACGAGCAGTACTTC
CASSYDTRGHEQYF
>TRBD1|TRBV5-1|TRBJ1-3|-
TGCGCCAGCAGCTTGCAGGGGGCTGCCGAGGGGTCAAGCGCCATATATTTT
CASSLQGAAEGSSAIYF
>-|TRBV4-1|TRBJ2-5|-
TGCGCCAGCAGCCCAAGACCAGGGACTGTCCAAGAGACCCAGTACTTC
CASSPRPGTVQETQYF
>-|TRBV6-5|TRBJ2-6|once
TGTGCCAGCAGCCTAGTCTACTCTGGGGCCAACGTCCTGACTTTC
CASSLVYSGANVLTF
>TRBD2|TRBV11-2|TRBJ2-1|-
TGTGCCAGCAGCTTGGTTAGCGGGAATGAGCAGTTCTTC
CASSLVSGNEQFF
>-|TRBV4-1|TRBJ1-2|-
TGCGCCAGCAGCCAGACAGACAACTATGGCTACACCTTC
CASSQTDNYGYTF
>TRBD2|TRBV7-6|TRBJ2-7|-
TGTGCCAGCAGCTTAGAAGAGGGAGGGCCCTACGAGCAGTACTTC
CASSLEEGGPYEQYF
>-|TRBV5-1|TRBJ1-2|-
TGCGCCAGTACAGGTCCGTATGGCTACACCTTC
CASTGPYGYTF
>TRBD2|TRBV28|TRBJ2-1|-
TGTGCCAGCAGTTTTGCTTCGACTAGCGGGGATAAGAGTATTGATTACAATGAGCAGTTCTTC
CASSFASTSGDKSIDYNEQFF
>TRBD2|TRBV6-5|TRBJ2-2|-
TGTGCCAGCAGCCCTACCTGGCGGGGGGGCGGGGAGCTGTTTTTT
CASSPTWRGGGELFF
>TRBD1|TRBV28|TRBJ1-1|-
TGTGCCAGCAGTTTCTACAGGGGACGCACTGAAGCTTTCTTT
CASSFYRGRTEAFF
>-|TRBV27|TRBJ2-7|-
TGTGCCAGCAGTTTTTTAGGGGCCTCCTACGAGCAGTACTTC
CASSFLGASYEQYF
>TRBD2|TRBV27|TRBJ2-7|-
TGTGCCAGCAGTTTATCCGGGACTAGTTACGAGCAGTACTTC
CASSLSGTSYEQYF
>-|TRBV5-6|TRBJ1-4|-
TGTGCCAGCAGCTCGCCCCCAGGGTGGACGTCTAATGAAAAACTGTTTTTT
CASSSPPGWTSNEKLFF
>TRBD2|TRBV27|TRBJ2-2|-
TGTGCCAGCAGTTTAGGGACTAGCGGGGTGAACACCGGGGAGCTGTTTTTT
CASSLGTSGVNTGELFF
>TRBD2|TRBV4-2|TRBJ2-7|-
TGTGCCAGCAGCCCTGGCGGGGGATCCTACTACGAGCAGTACTTC
CASSPGGGSYYEQYF
>-|TRBV19|TRBJ2-5|once
TGTGCCAGTAGTATCCAGGAGAGGGGGAGCGAGACCCAGTACTTC
CASSIQERGSETQYF
>TRBD1|TRBV7-9|TRBJ1-2|-
TGTGCCAGCAGCCCGGGACAGGGCGGCTATGGCTACACCTTC
CASSPGQGGYGYTF
>-|TRBV6-5|TRBJ2-1|-
TGTGCCAGCAGCAAGACAGTTCCTCGGTACAATGAGCAGTTCTTC
CASSKTVPRYNEQFF
>TRBD1|TRBV28|TRBJ1-2|-
TGTGCCAGCAGTTACTCCGTGACAGGGGGTAGTGGCTACACCTTC
CASSYSVTGGSGYTF
>-|TRBV28|TRBJ1-1|-
TGTGCCAGCAGTTTTCGTAGGAGAACTGAAGCTTTCTTT
CASSFRRRTEAFF
>-|TRBV7-9|TRBJ1-2|-
TGTGCCAGCAGCTTAGGCGACTATGGCTACACCTTC
CASSLGDYGYTF
>TRBD1|TRBV27|TRBJ1-2|-
TGTGCCAGCAGACAGGGGGCGCGGGGCTACACCTTC
CASRQGARGYTF
>TRBD2|TRBV5-6|TRBJ2-7|-
TGTGCCAGCAGCTGGTCCCGCGGAAGCGGGGCTTTCTACGAGCAGTACTTC
CASSWSRGSGAFYEQYF
>-|TRBV4-1|TRBJ1-6|once
TGCGCCAGCAGCCAAGATCTGATTCAGGGATCTGCATCACCCCTCCACTTT
CASSQDLIQGSASPLHF
>-|TRBV5-5|TRBJ2-7|-
TGTGCCAGCAGCTTTAACTACGAGCAGTACTTC
CASSFNYEQYF
>-|TRBV28|TRBJ1-1|once
TGTGCCAGCAGTTTCCTCGCGGGGGGGGACACTGAAGCTTTCTTT
CASSFLAGGDTEAFF
>TRBD1|TRBV11-3|TRBJ2-7|-
TGTGCCAGCAGCCAGGGGGTCGGCTACGAGCAGTACTTC
CASSQGVGYEQYF
>-|TRBV6-1|TRBJ2-2|-
TGTGCCACCCACGAGCCGGGGAACACCGGGGAGCTGTTTTTT
CATHEPGNTGELFF
>-|TRBV9|TRBJ2-1|once
TGTGCCAGCAGCGCCGGGGACTCCTACAATGAGCAGTTCTTC
CASSAGDSYNEQFF
>-|TRBV21-1|TRBJ2-1|-
TGTGCCAGCAGCAAAGGGGACAGGGGCTACAATGAGCAGTTCTTC
CASSKGDRGYNEQFF
>TRBD2|TRBV12-5|TRBJ2-2|-
TGTGCTAGTGGTTTGGTGACTAGCGGGAGTCGGATGAACACCGGGGAGCTGTTTTTT
CASGLVTSGSRMNTGELFF